This T cell receptor (beta chain) was recovered during a study of blood T cell repertoires in COVID-19. Overall study context: The study drew acute and convalescent COVID-19 samples from the United States, Italy and Spain. In each case, the material was cDNA or gDNA derived from T cells, B-cell-depleted T cells, or PBMCs.

CDR3 size: 15 residues. Authors' methods: How many nucleated cells were present was estimated from reference gene primer amplification. The table came from immunoSEQ multiplex PCR; TCRdb's copy has only in-frame clones and leaves some out. The DNA was the basis for D and trimming; V, J and clone size are from that table. The data hold some 100,000 clones, with approximately 86% observed a single time. The sequence derives from a man in his forties or fifties with acute or convalescent COVID-19. Input material: peripheral blood. This rearrangement joins TRBV21-1 to TRBJ2-7; the listed D gene, TRBD2, was not tested against the DNA. TRBV21-1 is labeled a pseudogene. The CDR3 nucleotides read TGTGCCAGCAGCAAAGGAGGGTGCGACACCTACGAGCAGTACTTC. It encodes CASSKGGCDTYEQYF.